A single sample is the source of the 5 T cell receptor beta chains below, sequenced in a study of blood T cell repertoires in COVID-19 (dated by TCRdb to 2018 to 2020). Libraries were prepared through the immunoSEQ multiplex PCR assay. The immuneACCESS repertoire file appears here via TCRdb, limited to in-frame rearrangements. These files lack a portion of the clones; in checked studies, under half of the deficit traces to unresolved V genes, and the cause of the others is not known. The sample profile shows a few hundred thousand clones; 65% to 90% of them were found once. 4% to 4.5% of the sample lies in the top ten. The sequencing input was peripheral blood. The receptors stem from a man aged 50-59 years with acute or convalescent COVID-19.

This clone was seen a few times. The chain is built from TRBV7-8 and TRBJ1-4; 7 bases fit TRBD1. Germline-derived CDR1 and CDR2 are SGHVS and FQNEAQ. This CDR3 contains 16 residues. Trimming cost V 4 bases and J 1 base; bases outside gene matches: 6. This CDR3 reads CASSYQTGRTNEKLFF. CDR3 nucleotides: TGTGCCAGCAGCTACCAGACAGGGCGAACTAATGAAAAACTGTTTTTT.

This clone was seen repeatedly, ten times or more. This chain uses TRBV9 with TRBJ1-1; tentatively, D is TRBD1 (5 bases). Trimming took off 3 bases at V and 0 bases at J, with 15 bases between the two ends. The germline gives CDR1 SGDLS, CDR2 YYNGEE. The CDR3 loop spans 16 amino acids. The CDR3 is CASSADSFRMNTEAFF. CDR3 coding DNA: TGTGCCAGCAGCGCAGACAGCTTCCGAATGAACACTGAAGCTTTCTTT.

This clone has a single count. The genes are TRBV4-1 and TRBJ1-6, with 9 bases lining up with TRBD1. Trimming took 3 bases from V and 13 from J; bases not matched to a gene: 16. CDR1 is MGHRA and CDR2 is YSYEKL in the germline V gene. The CDR3 loop spans 17 amino acids. The CDR3 loop reads CASSQGPGTGIGGPLHF. The CDR3, as DNA: TGCGCCAGCAGCCAGGGTCCCGGGACAGGGATCGGTGGGCCCCTCCACTTT.

The J gene is TRBJ1-5, the V gene TRBV5-5; weak D call: TRBD1 (5 bases). Trimming pared 7 bases from V and 0 bases from J, leaving 11 bases between. CDR1 is SGHKS, CDR2 YYEKEE, per germline (reference sequence). This CDR3 spans 14 amino acids. The CDR3 bases are TGTGCCAGCTCCGACAGCAATAGCAATCAGCCCCAGCATTTT. This codes for CASSDSNSNQPQHF.

The rearrangement links TRBV5-5 to TRBJ2-5, with TRBD2 matching 9 bases. CDR1 SGHKS and CDR2 YYEKEE come from the germline V gene (reference sequence). Trimming took 0 bases from V and 2 from J; bases not matched to a gene: 8. CDR3 length: 17 amino acids. CDR3 residues: CASSLAFASGGQETQYF. CDR3 in DNA: TGTGCCAGCAGCTTGGCGTTCGCGAGCGGGGGGCAAGAGACCCAGTACTTC. The full variable domain, rest sourced from reference TRBV5-5 and TRBJ2-5, is DAGVTQSPTHLIKTRGQQVTLRCSPISGHKSVSWYQQVLGQGPQFIFQYYEKEERGRGNFPDRFSARQFPNYSSELNVNALLLGDSALYLCASSLAFASGGQETQYFGPGTRLLVL.